This T cell receptor (beta chain) was profiled in a study of T cell repertoires in cytomegalovirus infection. About the study: Public TCR beta signatures were indicative of both CMV infection and a matching HLA type.

A single record per CDR3 protein comes from TCRdb applying MiXCR to the reads. Altogether around 320,000 distinct CDR3 sequences are present, around 9.5% being singletons, with the ten largest covering 3.5% to 4.5%. This CDR3 region has 11 residues. V was clipped by 3 bases and J by 8 bases, with 10 bases between them. Germline CDR1 GTSNPN, CDR2 SVGIG (reference sequence). As regards this clonotype: Its antigen is currently unknown.

Findings and limits, study-wide: Cumulative public TCR beta family frequency identified CMV carriers with the relevant HLA.

The source of this sequence is a human donor in good health (CMV status not recorded). Some clones in this sample may be carry-over from other donors' samples. Source material: PBMCs. The chain combines TRBV30 with TRBJ1-1; no clear D gene. CDR3 sequence reads: CAWSSLLEAFF. In DNA, the CDR3 is TGTGCCTGGAGCTCACTCCTCGAAGCTTTCTTT.